This record covers a single T cell receptor (beta chain). Antigen specificity is unknown. The data originate from a study of T cells in Graves' hyperthyroidism and ophthalmopathy. RNA transcripts yielded amplified TCR beta CDR3 regions. TCR CDR3 regions were first amplified by RT-PCR with HTBI primers. Using its own MiXCR run on the multiplex PCR reads, TCRdb lists one record per CDR3 protein. The table records 300,000 to 450,000 distinct CDR3 sequences, approximately 14% of them present only once. Study-level findings and limits: Most thyroid clonotypes expanded above 0.001 appeared in blood too.

Sequences were obtained from blood. This TCR came from a woman aged 18-30 years with Graves' hyperthyroidism that later progressed to Graves' ophthalmopathy.

CDR3 DNA sequence: TGTGCCAGCAGTCAATCAAGAACCGCGACAGGGGCGGGGGAGACCCAGTACTTC. This translates into CASSQSRTATGAGETQYF. The rearrangement links TRBV27 to TRBJ2-5; the match to TRBD1 covers 8 bases. CDR1 and CDR2 (germline): MNHEY, SMNVEV (reference sequence). Unmatched junction bases numbered 19, after V lost 5 bases and J lost 5 bases. This CDR3 is 18 amino acids long.